Below, 24 T cell receptor beta chains from the same sample are listed, as sequenced in a study of patients and donors after allogeneic stem cell transplantation. Each CDR3 protein gets one entry after TCRdb re-called the RT-PCR reads with MiXCR. Of about 410,000 distinct CDR3 sequences detected, approximately 16% appear once; the ten largest clones hold less than 9.5%. The sample was blood, either unsorted or a sorted T cell fraction (not recorded which). The source is a human donor who was either an allogeneic HSCT recipient or a stem cell or donor lymphocyte infusion donor (not recorded which). It is not recorded whose cells these are; they may come from a transplant donor.

The DNA for the CDR3 is TGCAGTGCTAGATTCGGGGGGGGCCGGGAGACCCAGTACTTC. It codes for CSARFGGGRETQYF. The chain joins TRBV20-1 to TRBJ2-5, with 8 bases fitting TRBD2. Germline loops: CDR1 DFQATT, CDR2 SNEGSKA (reference sequence). After removal of 2 bases from V and 5 bases from J, the junction contained 7 bases not matched to a gene. This CDR3 is built from 14 residues.

The V call is TRBV5-1, the J call TRBJ2-5; maybe TRBD2 (6 bases). In germline, CDR1 is SGHRS, CDR2 YFSETQ. This CDR3 contains 15 residues. The V end was cut by 4 bases, the J end by 4 bases, with 17 bases between. The CDR3 nucleotides are TGCGCCAGCAGCGCCGGAGGGACTCCCCCAGAGACCCAGTACTTC. It yields the protein CASSAGGTPPETQYF.

The chain recombines TRBV18 with TRBJ2-1, with 9 positions matching TRBD2. Trimming cost V 3 bases and J 4 bases; bases outside gene matches: 7. The CDR3 length is 16 residues. The V gene's germline CDR1 is KGHSH and CDR2 LQKENI. The CDR3 DNA reads TGTGCCAGCTCACCGTTGCGACTAGCGGAGTACAATGAGCAGTTCTTC. Its protein product is CASSPLRLAEYNEQFF.

This clonotype was counted ten times or more. The J gene is TRBJ2-1, the V gene TRBV3-1, with 12 bases that match TRBD2. The J segment lost 5 bases and the V segment lost 0 bases, leaving 5 bases of the junction unmatched. The CDR3 covers 17 residues. Germline V CDR1 and CDR2: LGHDT, YNNKEL (reference sequence). As DNA, the CDR3 is TGTGCCAGCAGCCAAGACGAAGGACTAGCGGGAAACAATGAGCAGTTCTTC. The encoded protein is CASSQDEGLAGNNEQFF.

The sample holds a few counts of this clonotype. The chain joins TRBV12-3 or TRBV12-4 to TRBJ1-6; D remains ambiguous. The CDR3 is 15 amino acids. Deletions cut 4 bases from V and 0 bases from J, with 7 bases between. As DNA, the CDR3 is TGTGCCAGCAGTTCTCATAGCTCCTATAATTCACCCCTCCACTTT. This encodes CASSSHSSYNSPLHF.

This clonotype was seen more than once but under ten times. The chain carries TRBV10-3 and TRBJ2-2, with D uncertain. Between the trimmed V and J ends, which lost 4 bases and 1 base, there was a span of 4 bases. Germline V CDR1 and CDR2: ENHRY, SYGVKD. CDR3 size: 13 residues. Here the CDR3 DNA reads TGTGCCATCAGTGGAGGGAACACCGGGGAGCTGTTTTTT. This sequence encodes CAISGGNTGELFF.

This clonotype was counted only a few times. V gene TRBV6-2 or TRBV6-3 combines with J gene TRBJ2-7; 8 nucleotides agree with TRBD1. The CDR3 has 14 amino acids. Per germline, CDR1 MNHEY and CDR2 SVGEGT. V trimming: 8 bases; J trimming: 0 bases; junction bases outside the gene matches: 6. The DNA for the CDR3 is TGTGCCAGCCGTAGACAGGGGCTCTCCTACGAGCAGTACTTC. Amino acid sequence: CASRRQGLSYEQYF.

In this sample, this clonotype turned up a few times. The chain carries TRBV27 and TRBJ2-3; no firm D call. This CDR3 is built from 14 residues. V lost 4 bases and J 1 base, leaving 9 bases between the germline ends. Germline V gene sequence: CDR1 MNHEY, CDR2 SMNVEV (reference sequence). CDR3 protein: CASSSPGRTDTQYF. Here the CDR3 DNA reads TGTGCCAGCAGTTCCCCCGGCCGCACAGATACGCAGTATTTT.

The V call is TRBV9, the J call TRBJ2-3; TRBD2 matches 8 bases. Germline loops: CDR1 SGDLS, CDR2 YYNGEE. The CDR3 is 16 residues long. Trimming removed 0 bases from V and 0 bases from J; junction bases left unmatched: 3. The CDR3 loop reads CASSVDAGGSTDTQYF. CDR3 coding DNA: TGTGCCAGCAGCGTAGACGCGGGGGGTAGCACAGATACGCAGTATTTT.

There are a few counts of this clonotype. This chain joins TRBV7-2 and TRBJ2-7; the D gene could be TRBD1 or TRBD2 (6 bases each). Germline V gene sequence: CDR1 SGHTA, CDR2 FQGNSA. The length of the CDR3 is 15 residues. V was pared by 0 bases and J by 2 bases, with 11 bases between. The CDR3 here is CASSLAGGHTYEQYF. CDR3 nucleotides: TGTGCCAGCAGCTTAGCGGGGGGCCACACCTACGAGCAGTACTTC.

In its sample, this clonotype was seen a few times. CDR3 in DNA: TGTGCCAGCAGCTTAGCGCAGGAAGCTTTCTTT. This codes for CASSLAQEAFF. This chain uses TRBV7-9 with TRBJ1-1; no clear D. CDR3 size: 11 residues. Germline CDR1 SEHNR, CDR2 FQNEAQ (reference sequence). V was cut by 0 bases and J by 8 bases, with 4 bases left in between.

This clonotype has just a few counts. The chain links TRBV6-5 to TRBJ1-1; D might be TRBD1 (6 bases). The V and J ends lost 6 bases and 9 bases respectively, with 11 bases between them. The CDR3 runs to 11 residues. Per the germline V gene, CDR1 is MNHEY and CDR2 is SVGAGI. CDR3 protein: CASRYRAQAFF. In DNA, the CDR3 is TGTGCCAGCAGATACAGGGCTCAAGCTTTCTTT.

This clonotype was counted ten times or more. The chain couples TRBV12-3 or TRBV12-4 to TRBJ2-7; possibly TRBD1 for D (8 bases). V lost 6 bases to trimming and J lost 6 bases, with 15 bases between them. There are 13 residues in the CDR3. The CDR3 bases are TGTGCCAGCAGCCACAGGGGGGGCGTCGAGCAGTACTTC. It specifies CASSHRGGVEQYF.

There are a few counts of this clonotype. The chain links TRBV12-3 or TRBV12-4 to TRBJ2-5; tentative D call: TRBD2 (5 bases). This CDR3 is built from 15 residues. The V and J ends lost 4 bases and 4 bases respectively, with 16 bases between them. For the CDR3, the DNA is TGTGCCAGCAGTTCTAGCCTGCCCCTTCTAGAGACCCAGTACTTC. Translating it yields CASSSSLPLLETQYF.

The chain combines TRBV20-1 with TRBJ1-1; weak D call: TRBD1 (6 bases). This CDR3 spans 13 amino acids. Per the germline V gene, CDR1 is DFQATT and CDR2 is SNEGSKA (reference sequence). V dropped 3 bases and J dropped 8 bases, with 16 bases sitting between them. CDR3 DNA: TGCAGTGCTAGCAAGGAGGGGGTAGGAGAAGCTTTCTTT. Its protein is CSASKEGVGEAFF.

This chain's CDR3 is CASRIREDSPLHF. CDR3 DNA: TGTGCCAGCAGGATCCGGGAGGATTCACCCCTCCACTTT. The chain joins TRBV12-3 or TRBV12-4 to TRBJ1-6; D gene unclear. The V and J ends lost 6 bases and 8 bases respectively, with 11 bases between them. The CDR3 is 13 amino acids.

This clonotype has a handful of counts. The chain recombines TRBV20-1 with TRBJ1-5; D might be TRBD1 (6 bases). The CDR3 consists of 14 residues. V lost 2 bases and J lost 7, with 15 bases in between. The V gene's germline CDR1 is DFQATT and CDR2 SNEGSKA (reference sequence). DNA of the CDR3: TGCAGTGCTAGATCGGGGGGGGGCTCGCAGCCCCAGCATTTT. As protein: CSARSGGGSQPQHF.

CDR3 sequence reads: CASSEHRSGGAGTGELFF. The CDR3 DNA reads as TGTGCCAGCAGTGAACACCGTAGCGGGGGGGCCGGCACCGGGGAGCTGTTTTTT. The chain is built from TRBV25-1 and TRBJ2-2, with TRBD2 matching 11 bases. V dropped 2 bases and J dropped 4; count of bases not matched to a gene: 9. Looked up from germline, CDR1 is MGHDK and CDR2 is SYGVNS. The CDR3 is made up of 18 amino acids.

This clonotype has a handful of counts. The CDR3 region is CASSPLPGLAAETQYF. The CDR3 nucleotides read TGTGCCAGCAGTCCCCTCCCGGGACTAGCGGCGGAGACCCAGTACTTC. The V and J genes are TRBV12-3 or TRBV12-4 and TRBJ2-5; 11 bases line up with TRBD2. V lost 5 bases, J lost 5 bases, and 10 bases stayed unmatched. The CDR3 loop spans 16 amino acids.

This clonotype showed up just a few times. The chain uses TRBV7-9 and TRBJ2-5; possible D gene TRBD2, 6 bases. The germline V gene has CDR1 SEHNR and CDR2 FQNEAQ (reference sequence). V was trimmed by 4 bases and J by 5 bases, leaving 17 bases between them. This CDR3 region has 15 residues. CDR3 nucleotides: TGTGCCAGCAGCTCCCCGGTCGGGGGTGGGGAGACCCAGTACTTC. Its translation is CASSSPVGGGETQYF.

This clonotype occurred a few times. The V call is TRBV5-1, the J call TRBJ1-5; D uncertain. Trimming took 0 bases from V and 2 from J, leaving 12 bases between them. This CDR3 contains 16 residues. From germline, CDR1 is SGHRS and CDR2 YFSETQ. The CDR3 DNA reads as TGCGCCAGCAGCTTGGAGCCGACCGATGGCAATCAGCCCCAGCATTTT. Protein product: CASSLEPTDGNQPQHF.

Ten or more counts support this clonotype. This rearrangement joins TRBV24-1 to TRBJ1-1, with D uncertain. This CDR3 region has 14 residues. Trimming took off 1 base at V and 11 bases at J, with 16 bases between the two ends. CDR1 is KGHDR, CDR2 SFDVKD, per germline. The CDR3 DNA is TGTGCCACCAGTGATTTTAAAAGTTCCGATCCGGCTTTCTTT. Amino acid sequence: CATSDFKSSDPAFF.

This clonotype was recorded at least ten times. V and J are TRBV4-1 and TRBJ2-4, with a weak D call TRBD2 (5 bases). Between the trimmed V and J ends, which lost 5 bases and 6 bases, there was a span of 8 bases. Germline CDR1 MGHRA, CDR2 YSYEKL. This CDR3 comprises 12 residues. DNA for the CDR3: TGCGCCAGCAGCGAGGGAATAAACATTCAGTACTTC. It specifies CASSEGINIQYF.

This clonotype was picked up a small number of times. This sequence joins TRBV20-1 and TRBJ2-3; 9 nucleotides line up with TRBD2. This CDR3 is 13 amino acids long. Germline-derived CDR1 and CDR2 are DFQATT and SNEGSKA (reference sequence). The junction had 4 bases not matched to a gene; V was cut back by 3 bases and J by 6 bases. The CDR3 spells CSARLSGGDTQYF. The DNA for the CDR3 is TGCAGTGCTAGGCTGAGCGGGGGGGATACGCAGTATTTT.